The subject of this entry is one TCR beta chain. Synthetic spike-ins, TCR analog templates, were added into each PCR. The protocol was immunoSEQ multiplex PCR, while the TCRdb copy is restricted to in-frame clones and leaves out a portion. The table shows roughly 50,000 clones, with about 90% occurring only once. This specimen comes from a study of PD-L1 blockade in urothelial cancer. On the study more broadly: Patients went on atezolizumab in about 2014, receiving 1,200 mg intravenously every 3 weeks. Earlier, patients had received 0 to 3 chemotherapy regimens.

Looked up from germline, CDR1 is SGHRS and CDR2 is YFSETQ. V lost 4 bases to trimming and J lost 5 bases, with 12 bases between them. This CDR3 is 13 amino acids long. The TCR sequence derives from a man aged 55-75 years with urothelial cancer. V gene TRBV5-1 combines with J gene TRBJ1-1; D gene unclear. Specimen: PBMCs, collected around atezolizumab (anti-PD-L1) treatment. CDR3 DNA: TGCGCCAGCAGCCGGGATGGGGTGACTGAAGCTTTCTTT. This gives the protein CASSRDGVTEAFF.